The 32 T cell receptor beta chains listed next were all sequenced from one sample in a study of OX40 agonist ivuxolimab in advanced cancers. Only in-frame clones appear in the TCRdb table, and some are missing; sequencing was by immunoSEQ multiplex PCR. The sample lists some 21,000 clones; approximately 87% were seen once. The sequenced sample was CD4+ or CD8+ T cells sorted from blood, obtained in a trial of the OX40 agonist ivuxolimab. The receptors stem from an adult with an advanced solid tumor such as melanoma, head and neck, liver or kidney cancer.

The CDR3: CASLGTDTTEAFF. CDR3 in DNA: TGTGCCAGCCTTGGGACGGACACCACTGAAGCTTTCTTT. This chain connects TRBV2 to TRBJ1-1, with D tentatively TRBD1 (5 bases). Germline loops: CDR1 SNHLY, CDR2 FYNNEI. Trimming pared 8 bases from V and 4 bases from J, leaving 14 bases between. The CDR3 spans 13 residues.

This chain joins TRBV9 and TRBJ2-3; D gene unclear. This CDR3 contains 15 residues. Trimming pared 1 base from V and 0 bases from J, leaving 9 bases between. CDR1 is SGDLS and CDR2 is YYNGEE in the germline V gene. In nucleotides, the CDR3 is TGTGCCAGCAGCGTATTTGGTTATAGCACAGATACGCAGTATTTT. This encodes CASSVFGYSTDTQYF.

The rearrangement links TRBV9 to TRBJ1-2, with D tentatively TRBD1 (6 bases). Germline assignment: CDR1 SGDLS and CDR2 YYNGEE. The CDR3 loop spans 16 amino acids. With 2 bases removed from V and 2 bases from J, the gap between germline ends came to 16 bases. The CDR3 sequence is CASSVSGGGENYGYTF. In DNA form, the CDR3 reads TGTGCCAGCAGCGTCAGCGGCGGGGGCGAAAACTATGGCTACACCTTC.

This chain uses TRBV7-3 with TRBJ2-1; 11 bases map to TRBD2. Germline V gene sequence: CDR1 SGHTA, CDR2 FQGTGA. V shed 5 bases, J shed 6 bases, and the junction held 6 bases outside the gene matches. The CDR3 contains 15 residues. CDR3 nucleotides: TGTGCCAGCAGCCCTAGCGGGGGGAAATTCAATGAGCAGTTCTTC. Its protein product is CASSPSGGKFNEQFF.

This chain links TRBV5-1 with TRBJ2-1, with D tentatively TRBD1 (8 bases). V lost 2 bases to trimming and J lost 3 bases, with 15 bases between them. Germline values: CDR1 SGHRS, CDR2 YFSETQ. The CDR3 length is 16 residues. CDR3 sequence (DNA): TGCGCCAGCAGCTTTTTTACAGGGGGGGACTACAATGAGCAGTTCTTC. Translating it yields CASSFFTGGDYNEQFF. Full variable domain (rest looked up from reference TRBV5-1 and TRBJ2-1): KAGVTQTPRYLIKTRGQQVTLSCSPISGHRSVSWYQQTPGQGLQFLFEYFSETQRNKGNFPGRFSGRQFSNSRSEMNVSTLELGDSALYLCASSFFTGGDYNEQFFGPGTRLTVL.

This rearrangement joins TRBV5-4 to TRBJ2-5, with D perhaps matching TRBD1 (6 bases). The J call may be in error: the DNA end matches TRBJ2-7 better. The CDR3 consists of 14 residues. Germline values: CDR1 SGHNT, CDR2 YYREEE (reference sequence). CDR3 sequence reads: CASSLFRGEYEQYF. Here the CDR3 DNA reads TGTGCCAGCAGCTTATTCAGGGGCGAATACGAGCAGTACTTC.

This chain links TRBV9 with TRBJ1-4; 8 nucleotides match TRBD1. The germline V gene encodes CDR1 SGDLS and CDR2 YYNGEE. With 3 bases clipped from V and 5 bases from J, the junction kept 3 bases outside the gene matches. This CDR3 is built from 14 residues. Here the CDR3 reads CASSGTGRNEKLFF. The CDR3 DNA is TGTGCCAGCAGCGGGACAGGGCGGAATGAAAAACTGTTTTTT. The full variable domain, in which reference TRBV9 and TRBJ1-4 provide the parts outside the CDR3, is DSGVTQTPKHLITATGQRVTLRCSPRSGDLSVYWYQQSLDQGLQFLIQYYNGEERAKGNILERFSAQQFPDLHSELNLSSLELGDSALYFCASSGTGRNEKLFFGSGTQLSVL.

The V and J genes are TRBV7-3 and TRBJ1-1, with D hard to call. V shed 3 bases and J shed 5 bases, with 13 bases lying between them. Germline CDR1 SGHTA, CDR2 FQGTGA. The CDR3 runs to 14 residues. The CDR3 DNA follows: TGTGCCAGCAGCTTGGGCGGGAGTTGGACTGAAGCTTTCTTT. Its translation: CASSLGGSWTEAFF.

This clone was seen only once. The rearrangement joins TRBV19 to TRBJ1-1; 8 positions match TRBD1. Germline trimming cut 4 bases from V and 4 bases from J; bases unmatched to any gene: 5. Looked up from germline, CDR1 is LNHDA and CDR2 is SQIVND (reference sequence). The length of the CDR3 is 14 residues. CDR3 coding DNA: TGTGCCAGTAGTACCACAGGGGGGACCACTGAAGCTTTCTTT. This codes for CASSTTGGTTEAFF.

The chain uses TRBV19 and TRBJ2-3; D is unclear. V was shortened by 6 bases and J by 0 bases, with 13 bases between the two germline ends. CDR3 size: 15 residues. CDR1 and CDR2 from the germline V gene are LNHDA and SQIVND (reference sequence). The CDR3 here is CASRSGQSSTDTQYF. The CDR3, as DNA: TGTGCCAGTAGATCTGGGCAATCTAGCACAGATACGCAGTATTTT.

V usage is TRBV27 and J usage is TRBJ1-2; D not certain. The CDR3 consists of 13 residues. V lost 0 bases and J lost 3, with 5 bases in between. Germline values: CDR1 MNHEY, CDR2 SMNVEV (reference sequence). CDR3 coding DNA: TGTGCCAGCAGTTTATCCCAGTACTATGGCTACACCTTC. Protein product: CASSLSQYYGYTF.

J is TRBJ2-7 and V is TRBV28; D unclear. In germline, CDR1 is MDHEN, CDR2 SYDVKM. This CDR3 has 12 amino acids. V lost 3 bases to trimming and J lost 6 bases, with 9 bases between them. CDR3 sequence (DNA): TGTGCCAGCAGTTTGTCTCTGGTCGAGCAGTACTTC. It yields the protein CASSLSLVEQYF.

The chain joins TRBV7-8 to TRBJ2-2; D perhaps matches TRBD1 (6 bases). Germline values: CDR1 SGHVS, CDR2 FQNEAQ. With 5 bases removed from V and 6 bases from J, the gap between germline ends came to 19 bases. This CDR3 is built from 16 residues. CDR3 sequence (DNA): TGTGCCAGCAGCCTACGAGCAGGGGTCCCCGCCGGGGAGCTGTTTTTT. This translates into CASSLRAGVPAGELFF.

The V call is TRBV5-6, the J call TRBJ2-7; either TRBD1 or TRBD2 may supply D (6 bases each). The CDR3 is 16 residues long. Germline lookup yields CDR1 SGHDT and CDR2 YYEEEE. Trimming took 4 bases from V and 2 from J, leaving 19 bases between them. CDR3 protein: CASSPSVRGGTYEQYF. The CDR3 nucleotides read TGTGCCAGCAGCCCCTCCGTTAGAGGGGGGACCTACGAGCAGTACTTC.

This clone was observed a handful of times. The chain employs TRBV6-1 and TRBJ1-2; D is unresolved. Trimming removed 3 bases at V and 7 bases at J, with 6 bases between. This CDR3 region has 11 residues. From germline, CDR1 is MNHNS and CDR2 SASEGT. CDR3 amino acids: CASSEFGGYTF. CDR3 coding DNA: TGTGCCAGCAGTGAGTTCGGTGGCTACACCTTC.

The rearrangement uses TRBV7-3 and TRBJ2-3, with TRBD1 identical over 8 bases. The V and J ends lost 1 base and 4 bases, in that order; junction bases with no gene match: 10. There are 17 residues in the CDR3. Per the germline V gene, CDR1 is SGHTA and CDR2 is FQGTGA. Here the CDR3 DNA reads TGTGCCAGCAGCTTAATCTCGACAGGGGCTTCTCCAGATACGCAGTATTTT. Translating it yields CASSLISTGASPDTQYF.

The chain combines TRBV6-5 with TRBJ1-1, with a tentative D call TRBD1 (5 bases). The CDR3 extends over 12 amino acids. CDR1 and CDR2 (germline): MNHEY, SVGAGI. With 6 bases removed from V and 5 bases from J, the gap between germline ends came to 10 bases. Here the CDR3 DNA reads TGTGCCAGCAGGCGGGGGGTTACTGAAGCTTTCTTT. It encodes CASRRGVTEAFF.

The gene calls are TRBV4-3 and TRBJ1-1; 9 positions agree with TRBD1. After removal of 4 bases from V and 4 bases from J, the junction contained 7 bases not matched to a gene. Germline V gene data show CDR1 as LGHNA and CDR2 as YSLEER. The CDR3 contains 15 residues. The CDR3 is CASSPGTGRATEAFF. CDR3 nucleotides: TGCGCCAGCAGCCCGGGGACAGGGAGAGCCACTGAAGCTTTCTTT.

This clone has only one observation. The chain combines TRBV5-1 with TRBJ1-2; D possibly corresponds to TRBD1 (5 bases). Germline CDR1 and CDR2: SGHRS and YFSETQ. Trimming removed 2 bases at V and 5 bases at J, with 13 bases between. The CDR3 is 14 residues long. CDR3 bases: TGCGCCAGCAGCTTCGTAGGGGACGGGTATGGCTACACCTTC. It yields the protein CASSFVGDGYGYTF.

V and J are TRBV10-3 and TRBJ1-5, with D unresolved. V was shortened by 0 bases and J by 5 bases, with 14 bases between the two germline ends. Germline V gene data show CDR1 as ENHRY and CDR2 as SYGVKD. This CDR3 spans 16 amino acids. The CDR3: CAISESTVIGDQPQHF. CDR3 nucleotide sequence: TGTGCCATCAGTGAGTCAACCGTAATCGGCGATCAGCCCCAGCATTTT.

This rearrangement joins TRBV28 to TRBJ2-7; 9 positions match TRBD1. The CDR3 extends over 15 amino acids. Per germline, CDR1 MDHEN and CDR2 SYDVKM. With 10 bases clipped from V and 2 bases from J, the junction kept 12 bases outside the gene matches. The CDR3 bases are TGTGCCATCCGGGACAGGGACTCGGTAGCCTACGAGCAGTACTTC. Translating it yields CAIRDRDSVAYEQYF. Full variable domain (missing parts from reference TRBV28 and TRBJ2-7): DVKVTQSSRYLVKRTGEKVFLECVQDMDHENMFWYRQDPGLGLRLIYFSYDVKMKEKGDIPEGYSVSREKKERFSLILESASTNQTSMYLCAIRDRDSVAYEQYFGPGTRLTVT.

The chain uses TRBV6-5 and TRBJ2-1; tentatively, D is TRBD2 (6 bases). The CDR3 runs 15 residues. Trimming left V 6 bases short and J 0 bases short, with 12 bases between. Germline V gives CDR1 MNHEY, CDR2 SVGAGI. The DNA of the CDR3 is TGTGCCAGCAGCCCCGGGACTTTCTCCTACAATGAGCAGTTCTTC. Translation gives CASSPGTFSYNEQFF.

The rearrangement uses TRBV19 and TRBJ1-1; maybe TRBD1 (5 bases). Trimming removed 7 bases at V and 2 bases at J, with 11 bases between. CDR1 LNHDA and CDR2 SQIVND come from the germline V gene (reference sequence). The CDR3 has 13 residues. The CDR3 DNA follows: TGTGCCAGTACCTGGGGACCCAACACTGAAGCTTTCTTT. Residues: CASTWGPNTEAFF.

The chain joins TRBV27 to TRBJ2-5, with D maybe TRBD2 (7 bases). CDR1 and CDR2 (germline): MNHEY, SMNVEV (reference sequence). Trimming took 6 bases from V and 2 from J, leaving 22 bases between them. This CDR3 comprises 17 residues. CDR3 residues: CASSPREGGVLQETQYF. The CDR3, as DNA: TGTGCCAGCAGCCCGAGGGAAGGGGGGGTTCTTCAAGAGACCCAGTACTTC.

A single count supports this clone. The rearrangement links TRBV7-2 to TRBJ1-1; no firm D call. Germline CDR1 and CDR2: SGHTA and FQGNSA. The CDR3 extends over 15 amino acids. V lost 1 base and J lost 3, with 12 bases in between. The CDR3 sequence: CASSLGLGLDTEAFF. CDR3 DNA: TGTGCCAGCAGCTTAGGATTGGGGTTGGACACTGAAGCTTTCTTT.

This clone has more than one count but fewer than ten. The chain uses TRBV27 and TRBJ1-6; no clear D gene. CDR1 and CDR2 from the germline V gene are MNHEY and SMNVEV (reference sequence). Trimming shortened V by 0 bases and J by 16 bases, and 13 bases separated the two germline ends. The CDR3 contains 13 residues. CDR3 bases: TGTGCCAGCAGTTTATCCTGGTTCAACCCGCTCCACTTT. It specifies CASSLSWFNPLHF.

The chain is built from TRBV5-6 and TRBJ2-3, with TRBD1 as a possible D gene (5 bases). The CDR3 has 15 amino acids. Trimming cost V 7 bases and J 2 bases, with 17 bases left between them. CDR1 is SGHDT, CDR2 YYEEEE, per germline. CDR3 protein: CASRLTGFYTDTQYF. The CDR3 coding sequence is TGTGCCAGCCGATTAACAGGATTTTACACAGATACGCAGTATTTT.

The CDR3 sequence is CASSLSISTEAFF. In DNA form, the CDR3 reads TGTGCCAGCAGTTTATCGATCTCCACTGAAGCTTTCTTT. The chain combines TRBV2 with TRBJ1-1; D gene unclear. Germline CDR1 reads SNHLY; CDR2 reads FYNNEI. Trimming shortened V by 5 bases and J by 4 bases, and 11 bases separated the two germline ends. The CDR3 totals 13 residues. Combining the CDR3 with reference TRBV2 and TRBJ1-1 gives the whole variable domain EPEVTQTPSHQVTQMGQEVILRCVPISNHLYFYWYRQILGQKVEFLVSFYNNEISEKSEIFDDQFSVERPDGSNFTLKIRSTKLEDSAMYFCASSLSISTEAFFGQGTRLTVV.

The chain recombines TRBV9 with TRBJ2-1; 12 nucleotides line up with TRBD2. The CDR3 covers 19 residues. Germline assignment: CDR1 SGDLS and CDR2 YYNGEE. The V and J ends lost 0 bases and 2 bases, in that order; junction bases with no gene match: 9. As DNA, the CDR3 is TGTGCCAGCAGCGTAGGACTAGCGGGGGCCTCGGCGACCTACAATGAGCAGTTCTTC. Its protein is CASSVGLAGASATYNEQFF.

This clone was observed once. This sequence joins TRBV7-6 and TRBJ2-2, with a weak D call TRBD1 (5 bases). The V gene lost 0 bases and the J gene lost 3 bases, with 5 bases spanning the gap. The CDR3 extends over 14 amino acids. Looked up from germline, CDR1 is SGHVS and CDR2 is FNYEAQ. This chain's CDR3 is CASSLAGDTGELFF. The CDR3 DNA reads as TGTGCCAGCAGCTTAGCAGGGGACACCGGGGAGCTGTTTTTT.

V and J are TRBV11-2 and TRBJ2-7; 7 nucleotides line up with TRBD2. V dropped 5 bases and J dropped 6; count of bases not matched to a gene: 4. The germline gives CDR1 SGHAT, CDR2 FQNNGV. This CDR3 is 12 amino acids long. As DNA, the CDR3 is TGTGCCAGCAGCCCGGGGGGTACCGAGCAGTACTTC. Amino acid sequence: CASSPGGTEQYF.

The chain links TRBV4-3 to TRBJ2-7, with TRBD1 identical over 8 bases. The CDR3 is 14 residues long. Germline loops: CDR1 LGHNA, CDR2 YSLEER. Trimming removed 4 bases from V and 2 bases from J; junction bases left unmatched: 4. The CDR3 loop reads CASSPGTGAYEQYF. The CDR3, as DNA: TGCGCCAGCAGCCCGGGGACAGGAGCCTACGAGCAGTACTTC.